This record looks at one TCR beta chain sequence and its context. This clone was counted once. Its antigen remains unidentified. It has no much larger one-base neighbor in the sample; base qualities were not kept. The CDR3 goes from the cysteine to the phenylalanine over 15 residues. CDR3 DNA is the only sequence kept; it has 45 bases, read in frame from the first base. Ends trimmed: V by 3 bases, J by 9 bases; bases unmatched to a gene: 11. CDR1 and CDR2, per the germline V gene, are KGHSH and LQKENI. This entry is derived from a study of blood T cell repertoires in COVID-19 (dated by TCRdb to 2018 to 2020). About the investigation overall: The collaborator samples originated in the United States, Italy and Spain and spanned the acute and convalescent phases of COVID-19. The prospective study material was composed of cDNA or gDNA derived from T cells, B-cell-depleted T cells, or PBMCs. The dataset comprised deeply sampled blood TCRbeta repertoires from subjects exposed to, actively infected with, or recovered from COVID-19. The repertoires were released in a freely available public database intended as a resource for research on the immune response to SARS-CoV-2. The samples were drawn from two sources: the first 160 participants of the ongoing ImmuneRACE study, and 1,200 or so subjects contributed by 6 global collaborators. A de-identified subject ID, COVID-19 status, age in years and sex were almost always included in the sample metadata. HLA class I and class II types, where available, came from metadata supplied by the sample provider rather than from assay-based typing. The investigation overall reported the following: The amount of clinical and demographic metadata varied by source and participant and was provided uncurated.

TCRbeta CDR3 regions were amplified from genomic DNA by means of the immunoSEQ Assay, a bias-controlled multiplex PCR. As for the original processing: Within the assay, amplification of reference gene primers was used to estimate how many nucleated cells each sample contained. Sequence reads were collapsed and filtered to measure the absolute abundance of every unique TCRbeta CDR3 rearrangement. For each sample, productive Simpson clonality was calculated as the square root of Simpson's diversity index over productive rearrangements. TCRdb retrieved this table from immuneACCESS and kept in-frame rearrangements only. Not all clones are present; in checked studies, unresolved V genes account for under half, and no reason is known for the remainder. V, J and clone size are taken as reported in that table, and D and trimming were inferred from the DNA itself. Recorded for this sample are roughly 280,000 clones; around 89% of them occurred a single time. The ten largest account for 2% to 3% of the sample.

Participants in the prospective study were enrolled through a virtual design, were aged roughly 18 to 100 years, and lived in roughly 24 United States geographic areas. To assign participants to cohorts, the prospective study relied on clinical history that participants themselves reported in a screening survey and a study questionnaire. ImmuneRACE Cohort 3 recovered participants were defined by two consecutive negative NP/OP PCR tests, healthcare professional clearance, or symptom resolution. In the prospective study, whole blood, serum and a nasopharyngeal or oropharyngeal swab were collected from each participant by mobile phlebotomists. Participants in the prospective study had the option to provide additional blood draws and questionnaires over a roughly 2-month period. Before DNA extraction, blood samples from the prospective study were shipped at room temperature or frozen.

The receptor was derived from a woman aged 18-29 years who had recovered from COVID-19. The V and J segments used are TRBV18 and TRBJ2-4, with 7 junctional bases fitting TRBD1. Input material: PBMCs or T cells enriched from blood (not recorded which). This receptor has the CDR3 CASSPLGQPRTIQYF. DNA sequence: TGTGCCAGCTCACCCCTGGGACAGCCGAGGACCATTCAGTACTTC. The reference TRBV18 and TRBJ2-4 proteins fill in what lies around the CDR3, so the full variable domain reads NAGVMQNPRHLVRRRGQEARLRCSPMKGHSHVYWYRQLPEEGLKFMVYLQKENIIDESGMPKERFSAEFPKEGPSILRIQQVVRGDSAAYFCASSPLGQPRTIQYFGAGTRLSVL.